The rows below give T cell receptor beta chains drawn from one sample of a study of T cell changes during pregnancy in multiple sclerosis. Only in-frame clones appear in the TCRdb table, and some are missing; sequencing was by immunoSEQ multiplex PCR. In the table there are just under 65,000 clones, 91% of which are singletons. The sequencing used peripheral blood, collected after pregnancy. These receptors were obtained from a female donor in good health, enrolled as a control in a pregnancy study. Both conserved end residues are part of each CDR3. The D gene is left open where the match is weak. Some rows mark clone size as missing; the rest say once, few, many or name a class of expanded clone.

cdr3_nt: TGTGCCAGCAGAAATATGACTCCGGGACAGGGCTACGAGCAGTACTTC
cdr3_aa: CASRNMTPGQGYEQYF
clone_size: few
j_call: TRBJ2-7
d_call: TRBD1
v_call: TRBV7-9

cdr3_nt: TGCGCCAGCAGCTTGGCCTCTAGCGGGGGGGGCCCAGATACGCAGTATTTT
cdr3_aa: CASSLASSGGGPDTQYF
clone_size: NA
j_call: TRBJ2-3
d_call: TRBD2
v_call: TRBV5-1

cdr3_nt: TGTGCCAGCAGCGTATTGAGCGGGGAGGAAGCTTTCTTT
cdr3_aa: CASSVLSGEEAFF
clone_size: few
j_call: TRBJ1-1
d_call: NA
v_call: TRBV9

cdr3_nt: TGTGCCTGGATTGAACGGAGAGATTATGGCTACACCTTC
cdr3_aa: CAWIERRDYGYTF
clone_size: NA
j_call: TRBJ1-2
d_call: NA
v_call: TRBV30

cdr3_nt: TGTGCCAGCAGCCTCCTACAGGGGCGAACTGAAGCTTTCTTT
cdr3_aa: CASSLLQGRTEAFF
clone_size: NA
j_call: TRBJ1-1
d_call: TRBD1
v_call: TRBV7-2

cdr3_nt: TGTGCTAGTGGTTTAGGCGGACAAGGAGAGACCCAGTACTTC
cdr3_aa: CASGLGGQGETQYF
clone_size: NA
j_call: TRBJ2-5
d_call: NA
v_call: TRBV12-5

cdr3_nt: TGTGCCAGCAGCGCCTTAGGGGACACCGGGGAGCTGTTTTTT
cdr3_aa: CASSALGDTGELFF
clone_size: NA
j_call: TRBJ2-2
d_call: NA
v_call: TRBV9

cdr3_nt: TGTGCCAGCAGTCCGGGACTAGCGGGGGCGGAAGATACGCAGTATTTT
cdr3_aa: CASSPGLAGAEDTQYF
clone_size: NA
j_call: TRBJ2-3
d_call: TRBD2
v_call: TRBV11-2

cdr3_nt: TGTGCCAGCAGTACCCGGACACAATGGTACCAAGAGACCCAGTACTTC
cdr3_aa: CASSTRTQWYQETQYF
clone_size: NA
j_call: TRBJ2-5
d_call: NA
v_call: TRBV27

cdr3_nt: TGTGCCAGCAGCGTAGCTTCGTCAGGGGTTAATGGCTACACCTTC
cdr3_aa: CASSVASSGVNGYTF
clone_size: NA
j_call: TRBJ1-2
d_call: NA
v_call: TRBV9

cdr3_nt: TGCGCCAGCAGCCAAGATCGCGGGGGGCCCCAGGGCTACACCTTC
cdr3_aa: CASSQDRGGPQGYTF
clone_size: NA
j_call: TRBJ1-2
d_call: NA
v_call: TRBV4-3

cdr3_nt: TGTGCCAGCAGCTTGGTTGTTGCAGAGGCCTATGGCTACACCTTC
cdr3_aa: CASSLVVAEAYGYTF
clone_size: NA
j_call: TRBJ1-2
d_call: NA
v_call: TRBV5-6

cdr3_nt: TGTGCCAGCAGTCAGAGCGGGGGGGCTCACAATGAGCAGTTCTTC
cdr3_aa: CASSQSGGAHNEQFF
clone_size: NA
j_call: TRBJ2-1
d_call: TRBD2
v_call: TRBV6-4

cdr3_nt: TGTGCCACCGGGGGGCAGGGGCACTATGGCTACACCTTC
cdr3_aa: CATGGQGHYGYTF
clone_size: NA
j_call: TRBJ1-2
d_call: NA
v_call: TRBV6-5

cdr3_nt: TGTGCCAGCAGCTCGTCAGTTAACACCGGGGAGCTGTTTTTT
cdr3_aa: CASSSSVNTGELFF
clone_size: NA
j_call: TRBJ2-2
d_call: NA
v_call: TRBV2

cdr3_nt: TGTGCCAGCAGCCAAGTCTTTAGCGGCCAAGAGACCCAGTACTTC
cdr3_aa: CASSQVFSGQETQYF
clone_size: NA
j_call: TRBJ2-5
d_call: NA
v_call: TRBV4-2